The 9 T cell receptor beta chains below come from one sample, sequenced in a study of blood T cell repertoires in COVID-19. Sequenced by immunoSEQ multiplex PCR; TCRdb stores in-frame clones only, minus some. The data contain approximately 300,000 clones, almost 90% of them singletons. Sequenced input: PBMCs or T cells enriched from blood (not recorded which). The receptors derive from a woman aged 18-29 years with acute COVID-19.

The V and J genes are TRBV28 and TRBJ2-1, with 8 bases fitting TRBD2. The CDR3 runs to 18 residues. The V and J ends lost 3 bases and 4 bases, in that order; junction bases with no gene match: 14. Germline lookup yields CDR1 MDHEN and CDR2 SYDVKM. CDR3 coding DNA: TGTGCCAGCAGTTTTCACACCCGACTAGCGCCACCTTACAATGAGCAGTTCTTC. Translated: CASSFHTRLAPPYNEQFF.

The chain has TRBV5-6 and TRBJ2-7, with 11 bases matching TRBD2. The V and J ends lost 4 bases and 2 bases, in that order; junction bases with no gene match: 5. Germline CDR1 reads SGHDT; CDR2 reads YYEEEE. CDR3 length: 15 residues. The CDR3 DNA reads TGTGCCAGCAGCAGGGGACTAGCGGAACCCTACGAGCAGTACTTC. Protein sequence: CASSRGLAEPYEQYF. Variable domain in full (rest from reference TRBV5-6 and TRBJ2-7): DAGVTQSPTHLIKTRGQQVTLRCSPKSGHDTVSWYQQALGQGPQFIFQYYEEEERQRGNFPDRFSGHQFPNYSSELNVNALLLGDSALYLCASSRGLAEPYEQYFGPGTRLTVT.

The V call is TRBV7-9, the J call TRBJ2-3, with D perhaps matching TRBD2 (6 bases). Germline V lookup: CDR1 SEHNR, CDR2 FQNEAQ (reference sequence). The CDR3 is made up of 14 amino acids. Trimming stripped 7 bases from V and 2 bases from J, with 13 bases between. The CDR3 sequence is CASITGVPTDTQYF. CDR3 bases: TGTGCCAGCATCACGGGGGTCCCCACAGATACGCAGTATTTT.

The gene calls are TRBV15 and TRBJ1-2; TRBD1 aligns across 7 bases. The CDR3 covers 15 residues. The ends lost 1 base at V and 4 bases at J; junction bases unmatched: 6. Germline lookup yields CDR1 LNHNV and CDR2 YYDKDF (reference sequence). DNA of the CDR3: TGTGCCACCAGCAGAGGAGCAGCAGGGGGCTATGGCTACACCTTC. Its protein is CATSRGAAGGYGYTF.

The count of this clone is one. The gene calls are TRBV5-8 and TRBJ1-5; D is undetermined. The CDR3 loop spans 14 amino acids. V dropped 1 base and J dropped 1 base, with 6 bases sitting between them. The germline gives CDR1 SGHTS, CDR2 YDEGEE. CDR3 bases: TGTGCCAGCAGCTTGAAGAGGAGCAATCAGCCCCAGCATTTT. Amino acids: CASSLKRSNQPQHF.

The chain joins TRBV5-8 to TRBJ2-3; the match to TRBD2 covers 9 bases. Trimming at V came to 4 bases and at J to 7 bases, leaving 13 bases not matched to a gene. The CDR3 has 16 residues. The V gene's germline CDR1 is SGHTS and CDR2 YDEGEE. CDR3 sequence reads: CASSQAGGRARYTQYF. CDR3 DNA: TGTGCCAGCAGCCAGGCTGGCGGGAGGGCCAGGTATACGCAGTATTTT. The whole variable domain, filled in from reference TRBV5-8 and TRBJ2-3, reads EAGVTQSPTHLIKTRGQQATLRCSPISGHTSVYWYQQALGLGLQFLLWYDEGEERNRGNFPPRFSGRQFPNYSSELNVNALELEDSALYLCASSQAGGRARYTQYFGPGTRLTVL.

V gene TRBV28 combines with J gene TRBJ2-7; 8 bases are shared with TRBD2. The germline V gene has CDR1 MDHEN and CDR2 SYDVKM. V was clipped by 3 bases and J by 0 bases; unmatched bases: 1. The CDR3 runs to 14 residues. CDR3 DNA sequence: TGTGCCAGCAGTTTCGGGGGGGGCTCCTACGAGCAGTACTTC. Its protein is CASSFGGGSYEQYF.

This clone was observed a handful of times. V is TRBV7-9 and J is TRBJ2-4; D may be TRBD2 (6 bases). Germline V gene lookup returns CDR1 SEHNR and CDR2 FQNEAQ (reference sequence). The CDR3 runs to 13 residues. In DNA form, the CDR3 reads TGTGCGAGCCAGGAGGGGAAACCGGGCATTCAGTACTTC. The encoded protein is CASQEGKPGIQYF.

The chain joins TRBV2 to TRBJ2-7; 8 bases align to TRBD2. This CDR3 contains 16 residues. The V gene end was trimmed by 7 bases and the J gene end by 1 base; junction bases not matched to a gene: 12. Germline values: CDR1 SNHLY, CDR2 FYNNEI. CDR3 region: CASIEGIAGPSYEQYF. Written as DNA, the CDR3 is TGTGCCAGCATCGAAGGTATAGCGGGACCTTCCTACGAGCAGTACTTC.